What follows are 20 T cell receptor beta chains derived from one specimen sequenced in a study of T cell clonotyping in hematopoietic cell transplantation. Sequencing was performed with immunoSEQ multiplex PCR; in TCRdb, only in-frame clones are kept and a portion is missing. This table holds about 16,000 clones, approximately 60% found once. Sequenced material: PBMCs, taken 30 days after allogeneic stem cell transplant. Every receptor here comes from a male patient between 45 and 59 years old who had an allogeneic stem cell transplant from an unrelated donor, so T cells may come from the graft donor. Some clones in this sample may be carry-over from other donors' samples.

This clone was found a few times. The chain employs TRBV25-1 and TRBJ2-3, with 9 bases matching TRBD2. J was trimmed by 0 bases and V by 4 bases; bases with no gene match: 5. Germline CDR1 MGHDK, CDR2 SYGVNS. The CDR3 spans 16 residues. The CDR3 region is CASSGPTSGSTDTQYF. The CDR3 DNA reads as TGTGCCAGCAGTGGCCCCACTAGCGGGAGCACAGATACGCAGTATTTT.

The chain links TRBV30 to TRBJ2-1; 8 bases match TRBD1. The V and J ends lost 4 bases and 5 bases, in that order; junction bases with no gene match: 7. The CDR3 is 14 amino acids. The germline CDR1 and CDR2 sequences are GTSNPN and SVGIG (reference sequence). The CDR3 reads CAWNLGTGHNEQFF. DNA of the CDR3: TGTGCCTGGAACCTAGGGACAGGACACAATGAGCAGTTCTTC.

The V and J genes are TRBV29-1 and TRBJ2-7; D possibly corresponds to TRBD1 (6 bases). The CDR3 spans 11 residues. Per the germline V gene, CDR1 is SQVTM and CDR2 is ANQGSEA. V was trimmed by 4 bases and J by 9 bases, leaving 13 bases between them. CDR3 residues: CSVGAGDGQYF. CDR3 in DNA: TGCAGCGTTGGGGCAGGGGACGGGCAGTACTTC.

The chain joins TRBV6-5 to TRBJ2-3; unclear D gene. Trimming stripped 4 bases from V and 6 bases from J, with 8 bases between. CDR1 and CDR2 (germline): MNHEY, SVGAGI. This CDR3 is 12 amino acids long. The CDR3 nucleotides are TGTGCCAGCAGTTCCCTTAGTGATACGCAGTATTTT. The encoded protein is CASSSLSDTQYF.

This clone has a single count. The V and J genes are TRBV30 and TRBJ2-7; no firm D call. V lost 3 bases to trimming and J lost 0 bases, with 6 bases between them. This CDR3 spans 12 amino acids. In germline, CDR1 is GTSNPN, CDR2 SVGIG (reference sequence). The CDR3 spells CAWSALSYEQYF. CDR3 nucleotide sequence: TGTGCCTGGAGCGCTCTCTCCTACGAGCAGTACTTC.

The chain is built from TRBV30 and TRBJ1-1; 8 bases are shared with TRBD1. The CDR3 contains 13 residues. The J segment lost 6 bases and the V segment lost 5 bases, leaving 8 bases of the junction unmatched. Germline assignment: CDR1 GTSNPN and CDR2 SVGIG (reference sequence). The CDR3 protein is CAWSGDRGPEAFF. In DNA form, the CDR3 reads TGTGCCTGGTCTGGAGACAGGGGCCCTGAAGCTTTCTTT.

The CDR3, as DNA: TGTGCCAGCAGCTTGGCCGGGGGGGCAGGAACAGATACGCAGTATTTT. Translated: CASSLAGGAGTDTQYF. The rearrangement links TRBV5-6 to TRBJ2-3; the match to TRBD2 covers 8 bases. From germline, CDR1 is SGHDT and CDR2 YYEEEE. With V trimmed by 0 bases and J by 3 bases, 6 bases remained unmatched. The CDR3 spans 16 residues.

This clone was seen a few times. The CDR3 sequence is CASSEGRGETQYF. In nucleotides, the CDR3 is TGTGCCAGTAGTGAAGGGAGGGGAGAGACCCAGTACTTC. V is TRBV19 and J is TRBJ2-5; TRBD2 matches at 7 bases. The CDR3 extends over 13 amino acids. Germline V CDR1 and CDR2: LNHDA, SQIVND (reference sequence). After removal of 5 bases from V and 4 bases from J, the junction contained 4 bases not matched to a gene.

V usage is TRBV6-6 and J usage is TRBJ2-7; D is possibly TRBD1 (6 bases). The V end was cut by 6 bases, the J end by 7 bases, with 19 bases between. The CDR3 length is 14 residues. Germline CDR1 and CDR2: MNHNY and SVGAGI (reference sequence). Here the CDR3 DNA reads TGTGCCAGCAGCCCCGGGACACTTGGCTTGGAGCAGTACTTC. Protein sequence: CASSPGTLGLEQYF.

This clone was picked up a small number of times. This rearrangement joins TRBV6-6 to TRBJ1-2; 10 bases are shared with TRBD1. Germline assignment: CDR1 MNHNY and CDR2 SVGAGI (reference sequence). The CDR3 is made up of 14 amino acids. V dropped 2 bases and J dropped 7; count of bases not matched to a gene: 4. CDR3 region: CASSYARDRGGYTF. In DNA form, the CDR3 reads TGTGCCAGCAGTTACGCACGGGACAGGGGTGGCTACACCTTC.

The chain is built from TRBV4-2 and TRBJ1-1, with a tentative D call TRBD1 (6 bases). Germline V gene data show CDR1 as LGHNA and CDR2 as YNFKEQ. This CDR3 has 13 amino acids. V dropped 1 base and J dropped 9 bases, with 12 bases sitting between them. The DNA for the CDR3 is TGTGCCAGCAGCCAAGTCGAGGACAGTAAAGCTTTCTTT. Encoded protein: CASSQVEDSKAFF.

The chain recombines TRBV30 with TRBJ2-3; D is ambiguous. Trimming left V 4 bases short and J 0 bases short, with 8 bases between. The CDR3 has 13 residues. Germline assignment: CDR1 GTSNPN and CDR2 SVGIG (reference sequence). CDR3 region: CAWNPTSTDTQYF. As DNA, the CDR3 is TGTGCCTGGAACCCGACTAGCACAGATACGCAGTATTTT.

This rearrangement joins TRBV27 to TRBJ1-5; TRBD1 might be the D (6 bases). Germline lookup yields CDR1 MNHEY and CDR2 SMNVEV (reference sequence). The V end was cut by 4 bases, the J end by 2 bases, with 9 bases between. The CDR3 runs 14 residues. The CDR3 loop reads CASSSRQGNQPQHF. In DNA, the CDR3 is TGTGCCAGCAGTTCCCGACAGGGCAATCAGCCCCAGCATTTT.

DNA for the CDR3: TGTGCCTGGAATCTCGGGACTAGGCGTGACGAGCAGTACTTC. This encodes CAWNLGTRRDEQYF. This chain joins TRBV30 and TRBJ2-7; TRBD2 matches 8 bases. This CDR3 is 14 amino acids long. J gave up 5 bases and V 4 bases, and 10 bases lay outside the gene matches. Germline lookup yields CDR1 GTSNPN and CDR2 SVGIG (reference sequence).

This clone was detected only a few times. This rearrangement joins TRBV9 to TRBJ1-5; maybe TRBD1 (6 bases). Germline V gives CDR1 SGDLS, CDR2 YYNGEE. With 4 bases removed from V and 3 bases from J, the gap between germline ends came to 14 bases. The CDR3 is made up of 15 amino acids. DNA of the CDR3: TGTGCCAGCAGCACCCGACAGGAACCCAATCAGCCCCAGCATTTT. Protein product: CASSTRQEPNQPQHF. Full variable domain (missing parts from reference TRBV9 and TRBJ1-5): DSGVTQTPKHLITATGQRVTLRCSPRSGDLSVYWYQQSLDQGLQFLIQYYNGEERAKGNILERFSAQQFPDLHSELNLSSLELGDSALYFCASSTRQEPNQPQHFGDGTRLSIL.

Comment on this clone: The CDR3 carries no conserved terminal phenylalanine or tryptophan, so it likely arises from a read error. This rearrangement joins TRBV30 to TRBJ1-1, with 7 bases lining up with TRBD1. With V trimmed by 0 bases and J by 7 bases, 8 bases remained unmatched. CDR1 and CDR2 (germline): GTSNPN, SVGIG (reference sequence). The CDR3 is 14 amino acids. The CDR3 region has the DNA TGTGCCTGGAGTGTGAGGACAGGAAATATTGAAGCTTTCCTT. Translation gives CAWSVRTGNIEAFL.

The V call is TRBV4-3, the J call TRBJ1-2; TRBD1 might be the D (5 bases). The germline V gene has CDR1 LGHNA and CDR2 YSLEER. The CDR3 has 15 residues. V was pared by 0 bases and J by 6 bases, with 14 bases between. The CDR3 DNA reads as TGCGCCAGCAGCCAAGAATGGGTCCAAGGGGATGGCTACACCTTC. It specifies CASSQEWVQGDGYTF.

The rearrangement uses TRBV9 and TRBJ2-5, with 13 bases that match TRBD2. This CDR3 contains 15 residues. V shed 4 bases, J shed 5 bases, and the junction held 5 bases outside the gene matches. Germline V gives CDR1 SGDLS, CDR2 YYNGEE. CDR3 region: CASSRTSGRRETQYF. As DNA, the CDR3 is TGTGCCAGCAGCCGGACTAGCGGGAGACGGGAGACCCAGTACTTC.

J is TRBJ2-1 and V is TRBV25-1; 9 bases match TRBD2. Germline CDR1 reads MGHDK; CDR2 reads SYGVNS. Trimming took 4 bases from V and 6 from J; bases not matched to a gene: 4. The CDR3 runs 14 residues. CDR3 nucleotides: TGTGCCAGCAGTGGCGGACTAGCGACCAATGAGCAGTTCTTC. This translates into CASSGGLATNEQFF.

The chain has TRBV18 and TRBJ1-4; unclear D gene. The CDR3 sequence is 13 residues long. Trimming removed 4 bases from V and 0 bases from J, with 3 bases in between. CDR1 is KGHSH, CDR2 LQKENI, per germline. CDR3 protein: CASSLTTNEKLFF. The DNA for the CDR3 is TGTGCCAGCTCACTAACAACTAATGAAAAACTGTTTTTT.